This passage covers 12 T cell receptor beta chains from one sample sequenced in a study of radiotherapy plus CTLA-4 blockade in lung cancer. TCRdb's table, derived via immunoSEQ multiplex PCR, lists solely in-frame clones and lacks some. The sample holds about 94,000 clones, roughly 80% seen once. This sample comprised peripheral blood, obtained from a patient treated with radiotherapy plus ipilimumab. The receptors come from a human donor with non-small cell lung cancer that progressed on radiotherapy plus ipilimumab.

This chain uses TRBV5-1 with TRBJ2-5, with TRBD2 matching over 13 bases. The germline gives CDR1 SGHRS, CDR2 YFSETQ. This CDR3 comprises 18 residues. The ends lost 0 bases at V and 2 bases at J; junction bases unmatched: 7. The CDR3 spells CASSLGTSGRFDQETQYF. The CDR3, as DNA: TGCGCCAGCAGCTTGGGGACTAGCGGGAGATTCGATCAAGAGACCCAGTACTTC.

CDR3 coding DNA: TGTGCCAGCAGCGGGTACAGGGCGGGTGCGGAAAAACTGTTTTTT. The encoded protein is CASSGYRAGAEKLFF. V usage is TRBV11-2 and J usage is TRBJ1-4; possibly TRBD1 for D (6 bases). This CDR3 is built from 15 residues. The V end was cut by 5 bases, the J end by 8 bases, with 18 bases between. Germline V lookup: CDR1 SGHAT, CDR2 FQNNGV.

The chain couples TRBV7-7 to TRBJ2-7; no definite D call. This CDR3 has 13 amino acids. Germline assignment: CDR1 SSHAT and CDR2 FNYEAQ (reference sequence). Here the CDR3 DNA reads TGTGCTAGCAGCTTATTTCCGGGTCACGAGCAGTACGTC. Translating it yields CASSLFPGHEQYV.

V and J are TRBV6-1 and TRBJ2-5; D might be TRBD2 (5 bases). CDR3 length: 12 amino acids. Trimming took 8 bases from V and 5 from J, leaving 12 bases between them. Germline CDR1 is MNHNS and CDR2 is SASEGT. CDR3 protein: CASSLVGETQYF. The CDR3 DNA reads TGTGCCAGCTCACTAGTGGGGGAGACCCAGTACTTC.

J is TRBJ2-7 and V is TRBV27; either TRBD1 or TRBD2 may supply D (5 bases each). The V and J ends lost 4 bases and 4 bases respectively, with 14 bases between them. This CDR3 comprises 14 residues. The germline V gene has CDR1 MNHEY and CDR2 SMNVEV (reference sequence). The CDR3 spells CASSSYRDRYEQYV. The CDR3 DNA follows: TGTGCCAGCAGTTCCTATCGGGACCGATACGAGCAGTACGTC.

The gene calls are TRBV2 and TRBJ1-5; D gene ambiguous. This CDR3 has 13 residues. V lost 7 bases and J lost 2, with 9 bases in between. The germline V gene has CDR1 SNHLY and CDR2 FYNNEI. CDR3 sequence (DNA): TGTGCCAGCACCTACGCGGGCAATCAGCCCCAGCATTTT. It translates to CASTYAGNQPQHF.

The CDR3 spells CASSSQLESSGNTIYF. CDR3 DNA sequence: TGCGCCAGCAGCTCGCAGTTGGAGAGCTCTGGAAACACCATATATTTT. V usage is TRBV5-1 and J usage is TRBJ1-3; D not certain. Germline CDR1 and CDR2: SGHRS and YFSETQ. With 3 bases removed from V and 0 bases from J, the gap between germline ends came to 13 bases. CDR3 length: 16 amino acids.

This chain connects TRBV10-3 to TRBJ2-3, with D unclear. The CDR3 sequence is 14 residues long. Germline CDR1 reads ENHRY; CDR2 reads SYGVKD. The germline V and J ends were trimmed by 3 bases and 1 base, with 8 bases remaining between them. CDR3 region: CAISDGPGTDTQYF. Written as DNA, the CDR3 is TGTGCCATCAGTGATGGCCCGGGCACAGATACGCAGTATTTT.

This clone was seen just once. The V and J genes are TRBV28 and TRBJ2-3; 9 bases align to TRBD2. The CDR3 consists of 18 residues. Germline assignment: CDR1 MDHEN and CDR2 SYDVKM. J lost 3 bases, V lost 5 bases, and 15 bases had no gene match. DNA for the CDR3: TGTGCCAGCAGTGTGATATTAGGGACTAGCTCCCGAACAGATACGCAGTATTTT. Residues: CASSVILGTSSRTDTQYF.

This chain connects TRBV7-2 to TRBJ2-1; 8 bases are shared with TRBD2. The CDR3 extends over 14 amino acids. Germline CDR1 and CDR2: SGHTA and FQGNSA. Germline trimming cut 3 bases from V and 9 bases from J; bases unmatched to any gene: 7. CDR3 nucleotides: TGTGCCAGCAGCTTGAAAGCGGGAGTAGGTGAGCAGTTCTTC. Its translation: CASSLKAGVGEQFF.

This clone was counted once. The junction departs from the called germline gene at one end, perhaps through a read error. This rearrangement joins TRBV29-1 to TRBJ2-1; 9 bases agree with TRBD2. The length of the CDR3 is 12 residues. Germline CDR1 is SQVTM and CDR2 is ANQGSEA. The CDR3 reads CSVVQFSGRSIF. CDR3 bases: TGCAGCGTCGTACAATTTAGCGGGAGATCCATCTTC.

The V call is TRBV6-5, the J call TRBJ2-3, with D unclear. Germline CDR1 is MNHEY and CDR2 is SVGAGI. This CDR3 is 15 amino acids long. V lost 5 bases, J lost 3 bases, and 15 bases lay in between. The CDR3 DNA sequence: TGTGCCAGCAGTGCGACAATCGAAACAACAGATACGCAGTATTTT. The encoded protein is CASSATIETTDTQYF.